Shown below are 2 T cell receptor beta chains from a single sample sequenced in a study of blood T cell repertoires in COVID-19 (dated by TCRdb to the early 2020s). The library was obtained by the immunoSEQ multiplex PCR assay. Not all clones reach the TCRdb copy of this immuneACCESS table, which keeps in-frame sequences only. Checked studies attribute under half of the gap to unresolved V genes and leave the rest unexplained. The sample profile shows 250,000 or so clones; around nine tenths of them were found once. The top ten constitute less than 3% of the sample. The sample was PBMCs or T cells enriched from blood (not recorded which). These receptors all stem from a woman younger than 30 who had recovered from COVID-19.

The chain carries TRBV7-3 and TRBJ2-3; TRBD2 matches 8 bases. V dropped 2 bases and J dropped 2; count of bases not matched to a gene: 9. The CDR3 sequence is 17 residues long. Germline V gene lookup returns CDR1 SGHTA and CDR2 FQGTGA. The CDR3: CASSLEASGPVTDTQYF. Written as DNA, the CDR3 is TGTGCCAGCAGCTTAGAGGCTAGCGGGCCCGTCACAGATACGCAGTATTTT. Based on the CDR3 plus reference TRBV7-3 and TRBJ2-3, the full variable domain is GAGVSQTPSNKVTEKGKYVELRCDPISGHTALYWYRQSLGQGPEFLIYFQGTGAADDSGLPNDRFFAVRPEGSVSTLKIQRTERGDSAVYLCASSLEASGPVTDTQYFGPGTRLTVL.

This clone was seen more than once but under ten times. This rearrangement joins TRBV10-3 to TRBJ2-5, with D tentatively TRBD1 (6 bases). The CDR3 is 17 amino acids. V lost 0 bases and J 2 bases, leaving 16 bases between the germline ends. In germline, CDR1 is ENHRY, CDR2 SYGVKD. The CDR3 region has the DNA TGTGCCATCAGTGAGTCGGGGGCGAAGCGGCTACAAGAGACCCAGTACTTC. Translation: CAISESGAKRLQETQYF.